The clone carrying this TCR beta chain occurred once. The data belong to a study of shared clonotypes between healthy human individuals. CDR1 SNHLY and CDR2 FYNNEI come from the germline V gene. The V gene lost 6 bases and the J gene lost 4 bases, with 18 bases spanning the gap. This CDR3 has 16 residues. Ten immunoSEQ deep assay plates were used to sequence the DNA of unsorted PBMCs. Generated by immunoSEQ multiplex PCR, the TCRdb table keeps only in-frame clones and is missing some. The sample holds 530,000 or so clones, nearly 80% seen once. V gene TRBV2 combines with J gene TRBJ1-4, with D perhaps TRBD1 (6 bases). This clonotype was sampled from a woman aged 40 to 50 in good health. Some clones in this sample may be carry-over from other donors' samples. The sequencing input was PBMCs. The DNA of the CDR3 is TGTGCCAGCAGCGCCCCCGGGGTCAGGGGTAATGAAAAACTGTTTTTT. Residues: CASSAPGVRGNEKLFF.